These 8 T cell receptor beta chains originate from one sample sequenced in a study of early T cells in non-severe SARS-CoV-2 infection. MiXCR, run by TCRdb on the 5' RACE reads, gives a single entry per CDR3 protein. The data contain about 60,000 distinct CDR3 sequences, 8.5% to 10% of them singletons. Source material: whole blood. The receptor set was obtained from an adult who was a healthcare worker with PCR-confirmed SARS-CoV-2 infection or an uninfected control (not recorded which).

This chain uses TRBV29-1 with TRBJ2-3; D not resolved. CDR3 length: 10 amino acids. Germline CDR1 and CDR2: SQVTM and ANQGSEA. The ends were cut back, 4 bases at V and 5 bases at J, with 4 bases in the middle. DNA for the CDR3: TGCAGCGTTGCCGTAGATACGCAGTATTTT. It yields the protein CSVAVDTQYF.

This clonotype occurred a few times. The rearrangement joins TRBV10-1 to TRBJ1-5; D remains ambiguous. This CDR3 contains 14 residues. V was trimmed by 1 base and J by 6 bases, leaving 10 bases between them. Germline assignment: CDR1 WNHNN and CDR2 SYGVQD (reference sequence). Here the CDR3 DNA reads TGCGCCAGCAGTGAGTTGGGGTGCTCTCAGCCCCAGCATTTT. As protein: CASSELGCSQPQHF.

At least ten counts were recorded for this clonotype. The J gene is TRBJ2-1, the V gene TRBV12-3 or TRBV12-4, with 11 bases lining up with TRBD2. Unmatched junction bases numbered 3, after V lost 3 bases and J lost 14 bases. This CDR3 region has 12 residues. The CDR3 nucleotides are TGTGCCAGCAGTTTGACTAGCGGGAAGAAGTTCTTC. Amino acids: CASSLTSGKKFF.

The gene calls are TRBV20-1 and TRBJ2-7, with 7 positions matching TRBD2. Germline values: CDR1 DFQATT, CDR2 SNEGSKA (reference sequence). CDR3 length: 15 residues. Unmatched junction bases numbered 8, after V lost 0 bases and J lost 3 bases. CDR3 sequence (DNA): TGCAGTGCTAGAGATCAAGCGGGAACGGGCTACGAGCAGTACTTC. As protein: CSARDQAGTGYEQYF.

This clonotype appeared many times. The germline gene is not matched at one end of the junction; a read error may be the cause. This chain uses TRBV7-9 with TRBJ1-6; maybe TRBD1 (6 bases). The CDR3 consists of 14 residues. The germline V gene encodes CDR1 SEHNR and CDR2 FQNEAQ (reference sequence). The CDR3 protein is CASSLAQGFSPLHF. The CDR3 DNA follows: TGTGCCAGCAGCTTAGCGCAGGGGTTTTCACCCCTCCATTTT.

This clonotype was seen more than once but under ten times. J is TRBJ2-1 and V is TRBV7-9; 11 nucleotides align to TRBD2. The CDR3 consists of 20 residues. In germline, CDR1 is SEHNR, CDR2 FQNEAQ (reference sequence). Trimming removed 4 bases from V and 0 bases from J; junction bases left unmatched: 14. The CDR3 region has the DNA TGTGCCAGCAGCTCCTCGGACGGACTAGCGGGCACAAGCTCCTACAATGAGCAGTTCTTC. Amino acids: CASSSSDGLAGTSSYNEQFF.

V usage is TRBV7-2 and J usage is TRBJ2-5, with 7 bases lining up with TRBD1. The CDR3 is 14 amino acids. Germline V gives CDR1 SGHTA, CDR2 FQGNSA. The junction had 4 bases not matched to a gene; V was cut back by 5 bases and J by 1 base. CDR3 loop: CASSPQGSQETQYF. CDR3 DNA sequence: TGTGCCAGCAGCCCACAGGGGAGCCAAGAGACCCAGTACTTC.

In its sample, this clonotype was seen many times. This sequence joins TRBV9 and TRBJ2-2; 7 nucleotides align to TRBD2. The CDR3 has 15 residues. Germline trimming cut 3 bases from V and 3 bases from J; bases unmatched to any gene: 5. Germline lookup yields CDR1 SGDLS and CDR2 YYNGEE. The CDR3 DNA reads TGTGCCAGCAGCGCTGCGGGAGTGGACACCGGGGAGCTGTTTTTT. This encodes CASSAAGVDTGELFF.